The 27 T cell receptor beta chains below were found in one sample sequenced in a study of beta chain features in type 1 diabetes. Isolated RNA was reverse transcribed in full, so expressed TCRB transcripts were sequenced. The protocol was immunoSEQ multiplex PCR, while the TCRdb copy is restricted to in-frame clones and leaves out a portion. The profile covers some 900,000 clones, with roughly 17% appearing a single time and about 0.02% taken by the ten largest. The sequencing sample was made of naive CD4+ T cells from blood. The origin of the receptors is a woman aged 18 to 35 in good health.

The rearrangement links TRBV19 to TRBJ1-1; TRBD1 matches 8 bases. This CDR3 has 20 residues. Trimming took 5 bases from V and 6 from J; bases not matched to a gene: 26. Germline loops: CDR1 LNHDA, CDR2 SQIVND (reference sequence). CDR3 sequence reads: CASSGNRGVLRGHWAPEAFF. In DNA form, the CDR3 reads TGTGCCAGTAGTGGGAACAGAGGAGTACTCAGGGGGCACTGGGCCCCTGAAGCTTTCTTT.

This chain uses TRBV25-1 with TRBJ2-1, with D perhaps TRBD2 (6 bases). Per the germline V gene, CDR1 is MGHDK and CDR2 is SYGVNS. The CDR3 spans 15 residues. Trimming cost V 3 bases and J 2 bases, with 11 bases left between them. CDR3 amino acids: CASSDRGFTYNEQFF. The CDR3, as DNA: TGTGCCAGCAGTGATCGGGGGTTTACCTACAATGAGCAGTTCTTC.

The rearrangement uses TRBV10-3 and TRBJ2-7, with 10 positions matching TRBD1. CDR1 is ENHRY, CDR2 SYGVKD, per germline. This CDR3 spans 13 amino acids. With 9 bases clipped from V and 5 bases from J, the junction kept 7 bases outside the gene matches. CDR3 sequence: CAITGTGAHEQYF. The CDR3 bases are TGTGCCATTACCGGGACAGGGGCCCACGAGCAGTACTTC.

There are a few counts of this clone. V is TRBV7-3 and J is TRBJ2-3; 9 nucleotides match TRBD2. Germline values: CDR1 SGHTA, CDR2 FQGTGA. Unmatched junction bases numbered 6, after V lost 5 bases and J lost 3 bases. The CDR3 covers 15 residues. CDR3 DNA: TGTGCCAGCAGCCCCCGACTAGCGGATACAGATACGCAGTATTTT. Translation gives CASSPRLADTDTQYF.

In its sample, this clone was seen a few times. The CDR3 spells CASSPAELFAYEQYF. The CDR3 DNA reads TGTGCCAGCAGCCCGGCCGAGCTCTTCGCCTACGAGCAGTACTTC. The chain links TRBV5-6 to TRBJ2-7; D gene ambiguous. The CDR3 consists of 15 residues. Germline assignment: CDR1 SGHDT and CDR2 YYEEEE. Trimming cost V 4 bases and J 2 bases, with 16 bases left between them.

In this sample, this clone turned up once. The rearrangement links TRBV4-2 to TRBJ1-4, with 9 bases lining up with TRBD1. The junction had 4 bases not matched to a gene; V was cut back by 0 bases and J by 2 bases. CDR1 and CDR2 from the germline V gene are LGHNA and YNFKEQ. This CDR3 has 17 amino acids. The CDR3 protein is CASSQEQGASTNEKLFF. CDR3 DNA sequence: TGTGCCAGCAGCCAAGAACAGGGGGCGAGTACTAATGAAAAACTGTTTTTT.

The sample holds a few counts of this clone. The V gene is TRBV28, the J gene TRBJ2-7, with 11 bases lining up with TRBD2. The CDR3 runs 15 residues. Germline CDR1 is MDHEN and CDR2 is SYDVKM. J gave up 4 bases and V 2 bases, and 4 bases lay outside the gene matches. The CDR3 is CASSLDASGRYEQYF. The DNA for the CDR3 is TGTGCCAGCAGTTTAGATGCTAGCGGGAGGTACGAGCAGTACTTC.

There are a few counts of this clone. The gene calls are TRBV7-9 and TRBJ1-2; a weak D match, TRBD1 (6 bases). The CDR3 runs to 13 residues. Germline CDR1 is SEHNR and CDR2 is FQNEAQ (reference sequence). V lost 5 bases and J 8 bases, leaving 15 bases between the germline ends. CDR3 in DNA: TGTGCCAGCAGCACCAGCAGGGGCCCCGGCTACACCTTC. Translation gives CASSTSRGPGYTF.

CDR3 DNA sequence: TGTGCCAGCACGGCGGCCCCAAGCAATCAGCCCCAGCATTTT. Translated: CASTAAPSNQPQHF. The chain is built from TRBV28 and TRBJ1-5, with unresolved D. Trimming pared 7 bases from V and 1 base from J, leaving 11 bases between. This CDR3 region has 14 residues. Germline CDR1 MDHEN, CDR2 SYDVKM.

The rearrangement joins TRBV15 to TRBJ2-1, with TRBD2 matching 10 bases. Germline loops: CDR1 LNHNV, CDR2 YYDKDF (reference sequence). The CDR3 has 15 amino acids. The V gene end was trimmed by 7 bases and the J gene end by 2 bases; junction bases not matched to a gene: 5. CDR3 region: CATNPGLATYNEQFF. In nucleotides, the CDR3 is TGTGCCACCAACCCGGGACTAGCGACCTACAATGAGCAGTTCTTC.

This chain links TRBV15 with TRBJ1-5, with unresolved D. Germline assignment: CDR1 LNHNV and CDR2 YYDKDF (reference sequence). V lost 1 base to trimming and J lost 0 bases, with 7 bases between them. This CDR3 has 15 residues. CDR3 sequence: CATSRVSFSNQPQHF. The CDR3 DNA reads TGTGCCACCAGCAGAGTCAGCTTTAGCAATCAGCCCCAGCATTTT.

This chain links TRBV12-1 with TRBJ2-7; the D call of TRBD2 is as the table states it, not checked on the DNA. TRBV12-1 is a pseudogene. The CDR3 spans 11 residues. CDR3 bases: TGTGCCAGCAGCTGGCGGTACGAGCAGTACTTC. As protein: CASSWRYEQYF.

The chain links TRBV6-5 to TRBJ2-7; maybe TRBD2 (5 bases). This CDR3 spans 14 amino acids. Looked up from germline, CDR1 is MNHEY and CDR2 is SVGAGI. Trimming took 6 bases from V and 0 from J, leaving 12 bases between them. The CDR3 nucleotides read TGTGCCAGCAGCCGGACTGCCACCTCCTACGAGCAGTACTTC. Residues: CASSRTATSYEQYF.

This rearrangement joins TRBV7-3 to TRBJ2-1; TRBD2 matches at 10 bases. The V segment lost 6 bases and the J segment 1 base; nucleotides outside the gene matches: 3. Germline V gene sequence: CDR1 SGHTA, CDR2 FQGTGA. This CDR3 spans 15 amino acids. In DNA form, the CDR3 reads TGTGCCAGCAGTTTTAGCGGGAGGTCCTACAATGAGCAGTTCTTC. This codes for CASSFSGRSYNEQFF.

This clone has only a few counts. The chain combines TRBV7-2 with TRBJ1-2, with D possibly matching TRBD1 (5 bases). Germline-derived CDR1 and CDR2 are SGHTA and FQGNSA. V was cut by 0 bases and J by 4 bases, with 9 bases left in between. The CDR3 covers 14 residues. The CDR3 region is CASSLAPGIYGYTF. DNA of the CDR3: TGTGCCAGCAGCTTAGCTCCAGGGATCTATGGCTACACCTTC.

This clone has more than one count but fewer than ten. J is TRBJ2-3 and V is TRBV7-3, with D tentatively TRBD2 (5 bases). V was pared by 5 bases and J by 2 bases, with 11 bases between. The CDR3 is made up of 14 amino acids. Germline values: CDR1 SGHTA, CDR2 FQGTGA. In DNA form, the CDR3 reads TGTGCCAGCAGCCCCTCGAGGGACACAGATACGCAGTATTTT. It yields the protein CASSPSRDTDTQYF.

The chain uses TRBV5-4 and TRBJ2-1; D ambiguous. The length of the CDR3 is 15 residues. CDR1 is SGHNT, CDR2 YYREEE, per germline (reference sequence). V was trimmed by 5 bases and J by 3 bases, leaving 15 bases between them. CDR3 in amino acids: CASSSRTTNYNEQFF. DNA of the CDR3: TGTGCCAGCAGTTCCCGGACGACGAACTACAATGAGCAGTTCTTC.

The chain has TRBV28 and TRBJ2-7; maybe TRBD1 (5 bases). Germline V lookup: CDR1 MDHEN, CDR2 SYDVKM. The CDR3 has 11 amino acids. Trimming removed 10 bases at V and 4 bases at J, with 11 bases between. CDR3 bases: TGTGCCACCGGACATTTTTACGAGCAGTACTTC. Residues: CATGHFYEQYF.

This clone showed up just a few times. The chain is built from TRBV7-9 and TRBJ1-2; D is perhaps TRBD1 (5 bases). The CDR3 runs to 12 residues. Trimming removed 5 bases at V and 8 bases at J, with 12 bases between. The germline CDR1 and CDR2 sequences are SEHNR and FQNEAQ (reference sequence). This chain's CDR3 is CASSIGTNGYTF. In DNA, the CDR3 is TGTGCCAGCAGCATTGGGACTAACGGCTACACCTTC.

Notes on this clone: One end of the junction is discordant with germline, which a read error may explain. The rearrangement links TRBV9 to TRBJ2-1, with TRBD2 as a possible D gene (6 bases). This CDR3 region has 15 residues. Germline V lookup: CDR1 SGDLS, CDR2 YYNGEE. CDR3 residues: CASSVFGSSYNEQLF. As DNA, the CDR3 is TGTGCCAGCAGCGTCTTCGGGAGCTCCTACAATGAGCAGCTCTTC.

The V and J genes are TRBV7-2 and TRBJ2-3; perhaps TRBD2 as D (6 bases). This CDR3 has 16 amino acids. In germline, CDR1 is SGHTA, CDR2 FQGNSA. V was cut by 1 base and J by 0 bases, with 11 bases left in between. CDR3 nucleotides: TGTGCCAGCAGCTTAGTGGGCGGGGTTAGCACAGATACGCAGTATTTT. Its protein product is CASSLVGGVSTDTQYF. Based on the CDR3 plus reference TRBV7-2 and TRBJ2-3, the full variable domain is GAGVSQSPSNKVTEKGKDVELRCDPISGHTALYWYRQSLGQGLEFLIYFQGNSAPDKSGLPSDRFSAERTGGSVSTLTIQRTQQEDSAVYLCASSLVGGVSTDTQYFGPGTRLTVL.

This clone was counted a few times. This chain links TRBV9 with TRBJ1-5; the D is unclear. The CDR3 length is 14 residues. V was cut by 4 bases and J by 0 bases, with 8 bases left in between. The germline V gene has CDR1 SGDLS and CDR2 YYNGEE. The CDR3, as DNA: TGTGCCAGCAGCCTGGGCGGTAGCAATCAGCCCCAGCATTTT. Translating it yields CASSLGGSNQPQHF.

This clone was observed a few times. The CDR3: CASSGTSVGELFF. The CDR3 coding sequence is TGTGCCAGTAGTGGAACTAGTGTGGGGGAGCTGTTTTTT. The gene calls are TRBV19 and TRBJ2-2, with D perhaps matching TRBD2 (5 bases). Deletions cut 5 bases from V and 8 bases from J, with 12 bases between. The CDR3 runs 13 residues. The germline V gene encodes CDR1 LNHDA and CDR2 SQIVND (reference sequence). The full variable domain, its missing parts supplied by reference TRBV19 and TRBJ2-2, is DGGITQSPKYLFRKEGQNVTLSCEQNLNHDAMYWYRQDPGQGLRLIYYSQIVNDFQKGDIAEGYSVSREKKESFPLTVTSAQKNPTAFYLCASSGTSVGELFFGEGSRLTVL.

V and J are TRBV7-8 and TRBJ1-2; D uncertain. This CDR3 region has 13 residues. CDR1 is SGHVS and CDR2 is FQNEAQ in the germline V gene. Trimming cost V 5 bases and J 1 base, with 8 bases left between them. CDR3 protein: CASSRGLNYGYTF. The CDR3 DNA reads as TGTGCCAGCAGCCGTGGACTTAACTATGGCTACACCTTC.

The chain links TRBV15 to TRBJ2-7; TRBD2 matches at 8 bases. The germline gives CDR1 LNHNV, CDR2 YYDKDF (reference sequence). The CDR3 has 15 amino acids. V was pared by 6 bases and J by 4 bases, with 11 bases of the junction left unmatched. CDR3 DNA: TGTGCCACCAGATCCCCAAGCGGGAGTCTTTACGAGCAGTACTTC. This codes for CATRSPSGSLYEQYF. Complete variable domain (other parts from reference TRBV15 and TRBJ2-7): DAMVIQNPRYQVTQFGKPVTLSCSQTLNHNVMYWYQQKSSQAPKLLFHYYDKDFNNEADTPDNFQSRRPNTSFCFLDIRSPGLGDTAMYLCATRSPSGSLYEQYFGPGTRLTVT.

This clone was observed a handful of times. This chain links TRBV29-1 with TRBJ2-7; D not certain. This CDR3 spans 13 amino acids. V was trimmed by 0 bases and J by 0 bases, leaving 6 bases between them. Germline CDR1 and CDR2: SQVTM and ANQGSEA. This CDR3 reads CSVEDSISYEQYF. In DNA, the CDR3 is TGCAGCGTTGAAGATTCCATCTCCTACGAGCAGTACTTC.

The gene calls are TRBV7-3 and TRBJ2-5; tentatively, D is TRBD1 (6 bases). This CDR3 contains 14 residues. CDR1 and CDR2 from the germline V gene are SGHTA and FQGTGA. Between the trimmed V and J ends, which lost 5 bases and 4 bases, there was a span of 14 bases. CDR3 sequence: CASSPGGAGETQYF. Written as DNA, the CDR3 is TGTGCCAGCAGCCCTGGGGGCGCAGGAGAGACCCAGTACTTC.